Shown below are 30 T cell receptor beta chains from a single sample sequenced in a study of blood T cell repertoires in COVID-19. TCRdb's table, derived via immunoSEQ multiplex PCR, lists solely in-frame clones and lacks some. The sample carries 150,000 or so clones, roughly 84% recorded once. Sequenced: peripheral blood. Every receptor here comes from a woman in her sixties with acute or convalescent COVID-19.

The chain has TRBV12-3 or TRBV12-4 and TRBJ1-5; no clear D gene. CDR3 length equals 13 residues. V dropped 5 bases and J dropped 5 bases, with 10 bases sitting between them. CDR3 residues: CASSPGGDQPQHF. The CDR3 DNA reads TGTGCCAGCAGTCCCGGAGGAGATCAGCCCCAGCATTTT.

The chain carries TRBV7-9 and TRBJ2-1; tentative D call: TRBD1 (6 bases). With 4 bases removed from V and 4 bases from J, the gap between germline ends came to 14 bases. The germline gives CDR1 SEHNR, CDR2 FQNEAQ (reference sequence). The CDR3 contains 15 residues. CDR3 sequence reads: CASSSSGTPYNEQFF. CDR3 coding DNA: TGTGCCAGCAGCTCCTCCGGGACACCTTACAATGAGCAGTTCTTC. The variable domain in full, with the rest retrieved from reference TRBV7-9 and TRBJ2-1, is DTGVSQNPRHKITKRGQNVTFRCDPISEHNRLYWYRQTLGQGPEFLTYFQNEAQLEKSRLLSDRFSAERPKGSFSTLEIQRTEQGDSAMYLCASSSSGTPYNEQFFGPGTRLTVL.

This clone was observed a single time. The rearrangement links TRBV6-6 to TRBJ1-5, with D perhaps TRBD1 (6 bases). V lost 11 bases and J lost 4, with 15 bases in between. Per germline, CDR1 MNHNY and CDR2 SVGAGI (reference sequence). The CDR3 sequence is 13 residues long. CDR3 loop: CAGKQGWNQPQHF. CDR3 bases: TGTGCCGGGAAACAGGGCTGGAATCAGCCCCAGCATTTT.

The gene calls are TRBV3-1 (or the pseudogene TRBV3-2) and TRBJ1-5, with D perhaps matching TRBD1 (6 bases). Germline values: CDR1 LGHDT, CDR2 YNNKEL (reference sequence). The CDR3 covers 15 residues. V was trimmed by 5 bases and J by 2 bases, leaving 13 bases between them. The CDR3 protein is CASSSTGYGNQPQHF. Written as DNA, the CDR3 is TGTGCCAGCAGCAGTACAGGGTACGGCAATCAGCCCCAGCATTTT.

The V and J genes are TRBV5-1 and TRBJ2-1; 10 positions agree with TRBD2. In germline, CDR1 is SGHRS, CDR2 YFSETQ. There are 13 residues in the CDR3. The trim removed 2 bases at V and 9 bases at J, leaving 2 bases unmatched. CDR3 nucleotide sequence: TGCGCCAGCAGCTTTAGCGGGAGGATTGAGCAGTTCTTC. Protein sequence: CASSFSGRIEQFF.

This clone was detected once. The V gene is TRBV6-5, the J gene TRBJ2-2; D perhaps matches TRBD2 (6 bases). V lost 6 bases, J lost 4 bases, and 15 bases lay in between. Germline CDR1 and CDR2: MNHEY and SVGAGI. The CDR3 spans 15 residues. Written as DNA, the CDR3 is TGTGCCAGCAGGCGTGGGGAGGCGGGCACCGGGGAGCTGTTTTTT. Amino acid sequence: CASRRGEAGTGELFF.

This sequence joins TRBV9 and TRBJ2-2; D uncertain. The ends were cut back, 5 bases at V and 4 bases at J, with 12 bases in the middle. The CDR3 totals 14 residues. Germline CDR1 and CDR2: SGDLS and YYNGEE. The CDR3 here is CASSLGWLTGELFF. The DNA of the CDR3 is TGTGCCAGCAGTCTCGGGTGGCTCACCGGGGAGCTGTTTTTT.

The gene calls are TRBV7-2 and TRBJ1-1, with no clear D. The CDR3 extends over 15 amino acids. In germline, CDR1 is SGHTA, CDR2 FQGNSA. Between the trimmed V and J ends, which lost 5 bases and 5 bases, there was a span of 18 bases. The CDR3 DNA reads as TGTGCCAGCAGCCCCACTACGGGGTTTATGACTGAAGCTTTCTTT. Encoded protein: CASSPTTGFMTEAFF.

V gene TRBV7-3 combines with J gene TRBJ1-2; TRBD1 agrees at 7 bases. Germline trimming cut 5 bases from V and 7 bases from J; bases unmatched to any gene: 7. The CDR3 runs to 13 residues. Germline V gene lookup returns CDR1 SGHTA and CDR2 FQGTGA. CDR3 in amino acids: CASSRTGDSGYTF. The CDR3 nucleotides read TGTGCCAGCAGCCGAACAGGGGACTCTGGCTACACCTTC.

The J gene is TRBJ1-1, the V gene TRBV9; TRBD1 is a possible D gene (6 bases). V was shortened by 2 bases and J by 9 bases, with 14 bases between the two germline ends. This CDR3 has 13 residues. Germline V gene lookup returns CDR1 SGDLS and CDR2 YYNGEE. CDR3 DNA sequence: TGTGCCAGCAGCGTCAGAGAGGGGGATAAAGCTTTCTTT. It encodes CASSVREGDKAFF.

This chain joins TRBV6-5 and TRBJ2-3; maybe TRBD2 (6 bases). Germline lookup yields CDR1 MNHEY and CDR2 SVGAGI. V was pared by 9 bases and J by 4 bases, with 20 bases between. The CDR3 sequence is 15 residues long. The CDR3 bases are TGTGCCAGTCCCACCCCGGGAGCCGGAGCAGATACGCAGTATTTT. Its translation: CASPTPGAGADTQYF.

This clone was detected only a few times. The chain links TRBV24-1 to TRBJ1-2; D perhaps matches TRBD1 (5 bases). CDR1 and CDR2 (germline): KGHDR, SFDVKD. V lost 1 base, J lost 8 bases, and 13 bases lay in between. The CDR3 covers 14 residues. The CDR3 bases are TGTGCCACCAGTGATTTTTCGACAGACTGGGGCTACACCTTC. Translated, it gives CATSDFSTDWGYTF.

J is TRBJ2-7 and V is TRBV28; maybe TRBD2 (6 bases). V shed 3 bases and J shed 1 base, with 7 bases lying between them. CDR1 MDHEN and CDR2 SYDVKM come from the germline V gene. The CDR3 is 13 amino acids. DNA for the CDR3: TGTGCCAGCAGTTTGGGGGGATCCTACGAGCAGTACTTC. This gives the protein CASSLGGSYEQYF. The full variable domain, in which reference TRBV28 and TRBJ2-7 provide the parts outside the CDR3, is DVKVTQSSRYLVKRTGEKVFLECVQDMDHENMFWYRQDPGLGLRLIYFSYDVKMKEKGDIPEGYSVSREKKERFSLILESASTNQTSMYLCASSLGGSYEQYFGPGTRLTVT.

The chain links TRBV6-5 to TRBJ1-5, with D tentatively TRBD1 (5 bases). Trimming took 5 bases from V and 9 from J, leaving 20 bases between them. The CDR3 length is 15 residues. Germline V gives CDR1 MNHEY, CDR2 SVGAGI. The CDR3 spells CASSRFQSSGPPQHF. The CDR3 DNA follows: TGTGCCAGCAGTCGCTTCCAATCGTCAGGGCCGCCCCAGCATTTT.

Only a few counts were recorded for this clone. The chain uses TRBV7-8 and TRBJ2-5, with D tentatively TRBD2 (7 bases). Germline values: CDR1 SGHVS, CDR2 FQNEAQ. This CDR3 spans 15 amino acids. The germline V and J ends were trimmed by 5 bases and 1 base, with 14 bases remaining between them. This CDR3 is CASSPRRGAQETQYF. The CDR3 DNA reads as TGTGCCAGCAGCCCCAGACGGGGGGCCCAAGAGACCCAGTACTTC.

The chain couples TRBV4-1 to TRBJ2-5; 8 positions match TRBD1. The ends lost 4 bases at V and 7 bases at J; junction bases unmatched: 17. Germline V CDR1 and CDR2: MGHRA, YSYEKL. The CDR3 runs 17 residues. The CDR3: CASSRYWTGKARGTQYF. Here the CDR3 DNA reads TGCGCCAGCAGCCGATACTGGACAGGGAAGGCCCGGGGGACCCAGTACTTC.

The chain combines TRBV28 with TRBJ2-6; no definite D call. Germline CDR1 and CDR2: MDHEN and SYDVKM. This CDR3 contains 14 residues. V was pared by 3 bases and J by 1 base, with 4 bases between. The CDR3 bases are TGTGCCAGCAGTTTTTCATCTGGGGCCAACGTCCTGACTTTC. It translates to CASSFSSGANVLTF.

The chain couples TRBV5-8 to TRBJ1-1, with D possibly TRBD1 on 5 matching bases. Germline lookup yields CDR1 SGHTS and CDR2 YDEGEE. The CDR3 loop spans 14 amino acids. V was cut by 2 bases and J by 2 bases, with 10 bases left in between. The DNA for the CDR3 is TGTGCCAGCAGCTTTCGGGGGTCCAACACTGAAGCTTTCTTT. Encoded protein: CASSFRGSNTEAFF.

The V and J genes are TRBV6-5 and TRBJ1-4; the match to TRBD1 covers 8 bases. Per the germline V gene, CDR1 is MNHEY and CDR2 is SVGAGI. The CDR3 loop spans 13 amino acids. V shed 2 bases, J shed 8 bases, and the junction held 1 base outside the gene matches. CDR3 sequence (DNA): TGTGCCAGCAGTTACCGGACAGGGGAAAAACTGTTTTTT. Amino acids: CASSYRTGEKLFF.

The chain links TRBV10-3 to TRBJ2-5; TRBD2 matches at 8 bases. There are 14 residues in the CDR3. Germline CDR1 and CDR2: ENHRY and SYGVKD. Losses at the gene ends were 3 bases for V and 5 bases for J; bases not matched to a gene: 5. This CDR3 reads CAISDGTSVETQYF. CDR3 DNA: TGTGCCATCAGTGATGGGACTAGTGTTGAGACCCAGTACTTC.

The J gene is TRBJ2-5, the V gene TRBV7-8, with 7 bases that match TRBD1. Germline V gene data show CDR1 as SGHVS and CDR2 as FQNEAQ. Trimming took 8 bases from V and 2 from J; bases not matched to a gene: 8. This CDR3 has 14 residues. The CDR3 DNA reads TGTGCCAGCTCGAGGGACAGAGGTCAAGAGACCCAGTACTTC. Protein product: CASSRDRGQETQYF.

This clone has at least ten counts. This rearrangement joins TRBV11-2 to TRBJ2-7; no clear D gene. The CDR3 extends over 14 amino acids. The V gene lost 3 bases and the J gene lost 0 bases, with 9 bases spanning the gap. Germline V gene sequence: CDR1 SGHAT, CDR2 FQNNGV. The CDR3 here is CASSLIAASYEQYF. CDR3 sequence (DNA): TGTGCCAGCAGCTTGATCGCGGCCTCCTACGAGCAGTACTTC.

V usage is TRBV4-1 and J usage is TRBJ2-7, with 9 bases fitting TRBD2. CDR1 is MGHRA, CDR2 YSYEKL, per germline. The CDR3 is 17 residues long. With V trimmed by 0 bases and J by 3 bases, 9 bases remained unmatched. In DNA form, the CDR3 reads TGCGCCAGCAGCCAAGACCTAGCGGGGTTTAGAATCTACGAGCAGTACTTC. This codes for CASSQDLAGFRIYEQYF.

V is TRBV29-1 and J is TRBJ1-1; TRBD1 is a possible D gene (5 bases). Germline loops: CDR1 SQVTM, CDR2 ANQGSEA. The V end was cut by 7 bases, the J end by 1 base, with 13 bases between. This CDR3 comprises 13 residues. The CDR3 bases are TGCAGCGAGGCCAGGGCTAGGAACACTGAAGCTTTCTTT. This codes for CSEARARNTEAFF. Together with reference TRBV29-1 and TRBJ1-1, the CDR3 gives the full variable domain: SAVISQKPSRDICQRGTSLTIQCQVDSQVTMMFWYRQQPGQSLTLIATANQGSEATYESGFVIDKFPISRPNLTFSTLTVSNMSPEDSSIYLCSEARARNTEAFFGQGTRLTVV.

About this clone: The same CDR3 also results from other DNA sequences found in this sample. V usage is TRBV5-1 and J usage is TRBJ2-1; D is uncertain. Deletions cut 0 bases from V and 0 bases from J, with 10 bases between. The CDR3 loop spans 16 amino acids. Germline assignment: CDR1 SGHRS and CDR2 YFSETQ. CDR3 sequence: CASSLESRSSYNEQFF. As DNA, the CDR3 is TGCGCCAGCAGCTTGGAGTCTCGGAGCTCCTACAATGAGCAGTTCTTC.

This chain joins TRBV7-2 and TRBJ2-3; D uncertain. The CDR3 extends over 13 amino acids. In germline, CDR1 is SGHTA, CDR2 FQGNSA. The ends were cut back, 2 bases at V and 1 base at J, with 4 bases in the middle. CDR3 loop: CASSLHGTDTQYF. CDR3 DNA sequence: TGTGCCAGCAGCTTACATGGCACAGATACGCAGTATTTT.

The gene calls are TRBV6-5 and TRBJ1-1; TRBD1 aligns across 7 bases. The CDR3 contains 14 residues. Germline trimming cut 2 bases from V and 10 bases from J; bases unmatched to any gene: 10. From germline, CDR1 is MNHEY and CDR2 SVGAGI. CDR3 coding DNA: TGTGCCAGCAGTTACGGGACAGATGTATCCGCAGCTTTCTTT. This gives the protein CASSYGTDVSAAFF.

This clone has just one count. The CDR3, as DNA: TGTGCCAGCTCTCCTAACCTCCGTGCGGGACCCTGGGATTACGAGCAGTACTTC. Amino acids: CASSPNLRAGPWDYEQYF. The chain joins TRBV18 to TRBJ2-7; tentative D call: TRBD2 (6 bases). The germline V and J ends were trimmed by 6 bases and 4 bases, with 28 bases remaining between them. Looked up from germline, CDR1 is KGHSH and CDR2 is LQKENI. The CDR3 covers 18 residues. Variable domain in full (rest from reference TRBV18 and TRBJ2-7): NAGVMQNPRHLVRRRGQEARLRCSPMKGHSHVYWYRQLPEEGLKFMVYLQKENIIDESGMPKERFSAEFPKEGPSILRIQQVVRGDSAAYFCASSPNLRAGPWDYEQYFGPGTRLTVT.

There are a few counts of this clone. The chain employs TRBV13 and TRBJ1-1; D not resolved. Germline V lookup: CDR1 PRHDT, CDR2 FYEKMQ (reference sequence). The CDR3 spans 13 residues. V dropped 4 bases and J dropped 4 bases, with 10 bases sitting between them. CDR3 coding DNA: TGTGCCAGCAGCTCCCGGGGTGGCACTGAAGCTTTCTTT. This encodes CASSSRGGTEAFF.

The rearrangement uses TRBV5-4 and TRBJ2-1, with D possibly being TRBD1 (5 bases). V was clipped by 0 bases and J by 7 bases, with 20 bases between them. This CDR3 contains 17 residues. Germline CDR1 and CDR2: SGHNT and YYREEE (reference sequence). This CDR3 reads CASSLALGQHSGNEQFF. In nucleotides, the CDR3 is TGTGCCAGCAGCTTGGCCCTGGGGCAGCACAGTGGTAATGAGCAGTTCTTC.